The 3 T cell receptor beta chains given below trace back to one sample, sequenced in a study of T cell clonotyping in hematopoietic cell transplantation. Generated by immunoSEQ multiplex PCR, the TCRdb table keeps only in-frame clones and is missing some. The sample has 15,000 or so clones, about 90% seen once. Sequencing was done on a sample of peripheral blood mononuclear cells. These TCRs come from a man in his fifties or sixties in good health. Some clones in this sample may be carry-over from other donors' samples.

This chain connects TRBV6-5 to TRBJ1-3; D is unresolved. The CDR3 runs to 12 residues. Between the trimmed V and J ends, which lost 10 bases and 4 bases, there was a span of 11 bases. Per the germline V gene, CDR1 is MNHEY and CDR2 is SVGAGI. The CDR3 is CATYSDGNTIYF. CDR3 sequence (DNA): TGTGCCACCTACTCGGACGGAAACACCATATATTTT.

This clone was seen just once. This sequence joins TRBV30 and TRBJ1-2, with D unclear. The CDR3 extends over 13 amino acids. V was cut by 2 bases and J by 2 bases, with 9 bases left in between. Germline V CDR1 and CDR2: GTSNPN, SVGIG (reference sequence). DNA of the CDR3: TGTGCCTGGAGTTGGGGAGGGAACTATGGCTACACCTTC. Translating it yields CAWSWGGNYGYTF. Complete variable domain (other parts from reference TRBV30 and TRBJ1-2): SQTIHQWPATLVQPVGSPLSLECTVEGTSNPNLYWYRQAAGRGLQLLFYSVGIGQISSEVPQNLSASRPQDRQFILSSKKLLLSDSGFYLCAWSWGGNYGYTFGSGTRLTVV.

This clone was counted a single time. The genes are TRBV6-1 and TRBJ1-2; D unclear. The CDR3 has 14 residues. The germline V gene has CDR1 MNHNS and CDR2 SASEGT. The V end lost 10 bases, the J end lost 8 bases, and 23 bases lay between the germline ends. This CDR3 is CATRDYGLTEGYTF. The CDR3 nucleotides are TGTGCCACCCGAGATTATGGTCTCACGGAGGGCTACACCTTC.